The rows below give T cell receptor beta chains drawn from one sample of a study of cytomegalovirus exposure and HLA in healthy donors. Here immunoSEQ multiplex PCR was the method, and the copy in TCRdb shows in-frame clones only, minus some. This table holds 150,000 to 250,000 clones, about four fifths found once. What was sequenced was PBMCs. These TCRs come from a girl aged 10 to 17 in good health and CMV-seropositive. Each CDR3 is given with its conserved first and last residue. D genes are given only for firm matches. Not all rows give a size; the values are once, few, many and, for expanded clones, a class.

V gene,clone size,J gene,D gene,CDR3 length,CDR3 protein,CDR3 DNA
TRBV6-1,.,TRBJ2-7,TRBD1,15,CASSAGTAPSYEQYF,TGTGCCAGCAGTGCCGGGACAGCCCCTTCCTACGAGCAGTACTTC
TRBV30,.,TRBJ1-6,.,13,CAWRYREESPLHF,TGTGCCTGGAGGTACAGGGAAGAGTCACCCCTCCACTTT
TRBV18,few,TRBJ2-6,.,15,CASSLAESGANVLTF,TGTGCCAGCTCACTCGCTGAGTCTGGGGCCAACGTCCTGACTTTC
TRBV6-6,once,TRBJ1-1,.,14,CASRILGSHTEAFF,TGTGCCAGCAGAATATTGGGGAGCCACACTGAAGCTTTCTTT
TRBV19,once,TRBJ2-2,.,18,CASSIDHGGGANTGELFF,TGTGCCAGTAGTATAGATCATGGTGGCGGTGCGAACACCGGGGAGCTGTTTTTT
TRBV2,.,TRBJ1-5,TRBD1,14,CASSPGTVNQPQHF,TGTGCCAGCAGCCCAGGGACAGTTAATCAGCCCCAGCATTTT
TRBV13,.,TRBJ1-1,.,14,CASSFGLANTEAFF,TGTGCCAGCAGCTTCGGACTCGCGAACACTGAAGCTTTCTTT
TRBV7-7,.,TRBJ2-2,.,13,CASSSTGLGELFF,TGTGCCAGCAGCTCCACAGGCTTAGGGGAGCTGTTTTTT
TRBV7-2,.,TRBJ1-6,TRBD1,14,CASSSGQGYSPLHF,TGTGCCAGCAGCTCCGGACAGGGGTATTCACCCCTCCACTTT
TRBV5-4,.,TRBJ2-3,TRBD2,14,CASSSTSEADTQYF,TGTGCCAGCAGCTCGACTAGCGAGGCAGATACGCAGTATTTT
TRBV6-6,.,TRBJ1-1,TRBD1,14,CASSSGQGGTEAFF,TGTGCCAGCAGTTCCGGACAGGGTGGGACTGAAGCTTTCTTT